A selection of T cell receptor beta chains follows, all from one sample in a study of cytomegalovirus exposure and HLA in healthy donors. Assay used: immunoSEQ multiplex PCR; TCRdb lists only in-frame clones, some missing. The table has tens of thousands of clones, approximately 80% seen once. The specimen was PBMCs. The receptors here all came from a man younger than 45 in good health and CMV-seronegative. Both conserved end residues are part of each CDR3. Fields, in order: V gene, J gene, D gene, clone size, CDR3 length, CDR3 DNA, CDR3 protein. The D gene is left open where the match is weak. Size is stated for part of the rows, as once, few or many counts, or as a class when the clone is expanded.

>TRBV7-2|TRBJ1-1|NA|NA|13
TGTGCCAGCAGCTTACAGAGGGACACTGAAGCTTTCTTT
CASSLQRDTEAFF
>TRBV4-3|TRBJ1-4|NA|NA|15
TGCGCCAGCAGCCTCCGGGACAATTTCGGCGAAAAACTGTTTTTT
CASSLRDNFGEKLFF
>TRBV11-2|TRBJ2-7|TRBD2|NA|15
TGTGCCAGCAGCTTCCGACGTGTAGCGGGAGCGGTGCAGTACTTC
CASSFRRVAGAVQYF
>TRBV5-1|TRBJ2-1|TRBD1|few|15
TGCGCCAGCAGCCCGGGACAGGGGGGGGACAATGAGCAGTTCTTC
CASSPGQGGDNEQFF
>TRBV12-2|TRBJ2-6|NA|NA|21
TGTGCAAGTCACTTAGGGAAGAGGGGGACAGGGGAAGTTTCTGGGGCCAACGTCCTGACTTTC
CASHLGKRGTGEVSGANVLTF
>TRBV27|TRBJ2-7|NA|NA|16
TGTGCCAGCAGTTTATATGCTTCGTTCGCTCCTCGCGAGCAGTACTTC
CASSLYASFAPREQYF
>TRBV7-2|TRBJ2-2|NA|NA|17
TGTGCCAGCAGCTTAGTAGGGTTAGCGGTCGACACCGGGGAGCTGTTTTTT
CASSLVGLAVDTGELFF
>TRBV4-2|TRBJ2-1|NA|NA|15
TGTGCCAGCAGCCCAGGGGACAACTCCTACAATGAGCAGTTCTTC
CASSPGDNSYNEQFF
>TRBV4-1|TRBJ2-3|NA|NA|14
TGCGCCAGCCAGGGGGGACTAGGCACAGATACGCAGTATTTT
CASQGGLGTDTQYF
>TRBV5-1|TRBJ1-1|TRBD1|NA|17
TGCGCCAGCAGCTTGACAGGGGTACCACTAGGAAGGACTGAAGCTTTCTTT
CASSLTGVPLGRTEAFF
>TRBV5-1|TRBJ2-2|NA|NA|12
TGCGCCAGCAGCTTGTCGTCCGGGGAGCTGTTTTTT
CASSLSSGELFF
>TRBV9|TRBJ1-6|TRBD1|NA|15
TGTGCCAGCAGGACAGGGTCTGTGGGTAATTCACCCCTCCACTTT
CASRTGSVGNSPLHF
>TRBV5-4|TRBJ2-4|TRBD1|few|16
TGTGCCAGCAGCTCGGGACAGGGGACGGCCAAAAACATTCAGTACTTC
CASSSGQGTAKNIQYF
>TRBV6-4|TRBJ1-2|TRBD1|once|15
TGTGCCAGCAGTGACTCCCGGACAGGGGGTAATGGCTACACCTTC
CASSDSRTGGNGYTF
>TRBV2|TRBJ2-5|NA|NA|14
TGTGCCAGCAGTGAATTGACAGTCGAAGAGACCCAGTACTTC
CASSELTVEETQYF
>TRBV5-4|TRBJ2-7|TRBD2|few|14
TGTGCCAGCAGCGCGCGGGGGTCCAGCTACGAGCAGTACTTC
CASSARGSSYEQYF
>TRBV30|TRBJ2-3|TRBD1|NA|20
TGTGCCTGGAGTGGGGGACAGGGGATCCACGCCCCCACTAGCACAGATACGCAGTATTTT
CAWSGGQGIHAPTSTDTQYF
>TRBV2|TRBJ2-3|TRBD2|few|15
TGTGCCAGCGGAGCCAGCGGGAGCTACGCAGATACGCAGTATTTT
CASGASGSYADTQYF
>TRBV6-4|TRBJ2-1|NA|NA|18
TGTGCCAGCAGTGACTCGAAGATGAGCGTTAGCTCCTACAATGAGCAGTTCTTC
CASSDSKMSVSSYNEQFF
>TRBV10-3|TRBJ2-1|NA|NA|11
TGTGCCATTAGAGGTTACAATGAGCAGTTCTTC
CAIRGYNEQFF
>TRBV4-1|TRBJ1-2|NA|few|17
TGCGCCAGCAGCCAAGATTCAGGGGACGCCACGTTATATGGCTACACCTTC
CASSQDSGDATLYGYTF
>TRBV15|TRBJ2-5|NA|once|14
TGTGCCACCAGCAGAGCCCAGGTCCAAGAGACCCAGTACTTC
CATSRAQVQETQYF
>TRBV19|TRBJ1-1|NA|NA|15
TGTGCCAGTAGGACCTGGGGACACGTAAACACTGAAGCTTTCTTT
CASRTWGHVNTEAFF
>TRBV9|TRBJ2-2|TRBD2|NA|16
TGTGCCAGCAGCGCGCGGGGGGGCCAGGACACCGGGGAGCTGTTTTTT
CASSARGGQDTGELFF
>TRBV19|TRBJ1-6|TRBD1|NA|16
TGTGCCAGTAGTGCAAAGGGACAGAGCTATAATTCACCCCTCCACTTT
CASSAKGQSYNSPLHF
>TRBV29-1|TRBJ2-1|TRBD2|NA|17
TGCAGCGTCAACCTTCTAGCGGGGGGAGGAGGCTGGGATGAGCAGTTCTTC
CSVNLLAGGGGWDEQFF
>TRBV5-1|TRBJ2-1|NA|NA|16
TGCGCCAGCAGCTTGAGAAGTTTAGCGGAAACCAATGAGCAGTTCTTC
CASSLRSLAETNEQFF
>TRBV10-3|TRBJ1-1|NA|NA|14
TGTGCCATCAGTGATATCCGGGGTAACACTGAAGCTTTCTTT
CAISDIRGNTEAFF
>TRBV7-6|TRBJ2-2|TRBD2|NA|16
TGTGCCAGCAGCCAGGGACTAGCGGGGATGGCCGGGGAGCTGTTTTTT
CASSQGLAGMAGELFF
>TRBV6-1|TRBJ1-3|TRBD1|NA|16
TGTGCCAGCAGTGAACAACAGGGGATTTCTGGAAACACCATATATTTT
CASSEQQGISGNTIYF
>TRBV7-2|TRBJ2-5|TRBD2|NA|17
TGTGCCAGCAGCTTACTAGCGGGGGGGCCCCTAAAAGAGACCCAGTACTTC
CASSLLAGGPLKETQYF
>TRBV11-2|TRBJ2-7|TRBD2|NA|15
TGTGCCAGCAGCTTAGTATCTAGCGGGGGACACGAGCAGTACTTC
CASSLVSSGGHEQYF
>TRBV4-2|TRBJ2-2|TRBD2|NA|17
TGTGCCAGCAGCCAAGTGAGCCCAGCGGGGAGCACCGGGGAGCTGTTTTTT
CASSQVSPAGSTGELFF
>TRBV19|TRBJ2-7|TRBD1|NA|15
TGTGCCAGTAGTATGGGACAGGGGGGTTCCTACGAGCAGTACTTC
CASSMGQGGSYEQYF
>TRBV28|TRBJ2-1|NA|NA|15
TGTGCCAGCAGCCCTGACCGGGATCAGTACAATGAGCAGTTCTTC
CASSPDRDQYNEQFF
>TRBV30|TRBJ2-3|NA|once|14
TGTGCCTGGAGTGTCGCAGGGGGGACAGATACGCAGTATTTT
CAWSVAGGTDTQYF
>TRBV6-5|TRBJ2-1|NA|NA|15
TGTGCCAGCAGGCCACTAGACATTAAATACAATGAGCAGTTCTTC
CASRPLDIKYNEQFF
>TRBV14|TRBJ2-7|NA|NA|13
TGTGCCAGCAGCCAAGGGCTCAGCTACGAGCAGTACTTC
CASSQGLSYEQYF
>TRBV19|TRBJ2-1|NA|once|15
TGTGCCAGTAGTCGCGGGCAGGGGGGCTACAATGAGCAGTTCTTC
CASSRGQGGYNEQFF
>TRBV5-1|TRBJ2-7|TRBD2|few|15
TGCGCCAGCAGCTCGACCGGGACTAGCGATGGCGAGCAGTACTTC
CASSSTGTSDGEQYF
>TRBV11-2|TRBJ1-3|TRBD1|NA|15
TGTGCCAGCAGCTCGTCAGGGGGCTCTGGAAACACCATATATTTT
CASSSSGGSGNTIYF
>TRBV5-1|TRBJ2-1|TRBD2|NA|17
TGCGCCAGCAGCTTAACTAGCGGGGCCACCTCCTACAATGAGCAGTTCTTC
CASSLTSGATSYNEQFF
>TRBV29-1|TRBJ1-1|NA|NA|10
TGCAGCGTTGTGGCAGGGATAGCTTTCTTT
CSVVAGIAFF
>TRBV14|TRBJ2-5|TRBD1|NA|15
TGTGCCAGCAGCCAACGTGACAGGGTCCAAGAGACCCAGTACTTC
CASSQRDRVQETQYF
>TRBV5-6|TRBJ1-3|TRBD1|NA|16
TGTGCCAGCAGCTTGGGACTACAGGGGTTTGGAAACACCATATATTTT
CASSLGLQGFGNTIYF
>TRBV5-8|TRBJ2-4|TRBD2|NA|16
TGTGCCAGCAGCTTGGTCTCTTGGGGCCCGGGGGGGACTCAGTACTTC
CASSLVSWGPGGTQYF